Presented here are 16 T cell receptor beta chains from one specimen sequenced in a study of CD8+ T cells in alopecia areata. Described treatment: oral pan-JAK inhibitor, 5-10 mg twice daily. Reverse transcription of extracted RNA yielded cDNA, which provided the sequencing template. Repertoires were generated with immunoSEQ multiplex PCR, while TCRdb's copy carries only in-frame clones and drops some. The sample records 200,000 to 250,000 clones, over 60% being singletons. Sequenced here: CD4+ T cells sorted from blood, sampled at week 4, from a patient treated with tofacitinib. The receptors derive from a human donor with alopecia areata.

This chain uses TRBV7-3 with TRBJ2-3, with D hard to call. Germline CDR1 is SGHTA and CDR2 is FQGTGA. This CDR3 has 14 residues. Trimming shortened V by 5 bases and J by 10 bases, and 19 bases separated the two germline ends. The CDR3 DNA follows: TGTGCCAGCAGCCCGAGTAGTGGGGATACTGCGCAGTATTTT. Translating it yields CASSPSSGDTAQYF.

V gene TRBV27 combines with J gene TRBJ2-3, with 9 bases aligning to TRBD2. This CDR3 has 15 amino acids. V lost 7 bases, J lost 2 bases, and 7 bases stayed unmatched. Germline values: CDR1 MNHEY, CDR2 SMNVEV (reference sequence). CDR3 nucleotide sequence: TGTGCCAGCACCAGGAGCGGGGGGCTCACAGATACGCAGTATTTT. Its protein product is CASTRSGGLTDTQYF.

V is TRBV10-3 and J is TRBJ2-3; D gene ambiguous. Germline V gene lookup returns CDR1 ENHRY and CDR2 SYGVKD. V lost 2 bases, J lost 2 bases, and 2 bases lay in between. The CDR3 loop spans 12 amino acids. CDR3 loop: CAISENTDTQYF. In DNA form, the CDR3 reads TGTGCCATCAGTGAGAACACAGATACGCAGTATTTT.

This clone was seen more than once but under ten times. The V gene is TRBV21-1, the J gene TRBJ1-4; the table calls TRBD1, which could not be checked here. TRBV21-1 is an annotated pseudogene. The CDR3 spans 15 residues. CDR3 DNA sequence: TGTGCCAGCAGCCTCCCCGAGACATCTAATGAAAAACTGTTTTTT. Protein: CASSLPETSNEKLFF.

This sequence joins TRBV30 and TRBJ2-3, with D uncertain. Between the trimmed V and J ends, which lost 7 bases and 0 bases, there was a span of 11 bases. The CDR3 has 13 residues. CDR1 is GTSNPN, CDR2 SVGIG, per germline (reference sequence). The CDR3 loop reads CAYSGPSTDTQYF. The CDR3 DNA reads as TGTGCCTACTCTGGGCCCAGCACAGATACGCAGTATTTT.

This clone has at least ten counts. One junction end disagrees with the germline gene, perhaps due to a read error. The chain has TRBV13 and TRBJ2-1; D not certain. CDR1 and CDR2 (germline): PRHDT, FYEKMQ (reference sequence). The CDR3 runs to 14 residues. CDR3 loop: CASSLKPTSSERFF. DNA of the CDR3: TGTGCCAGCAGCTTAAAACCCACTTCCAGTGAGCGGTTCTTC.

This clone was observed once. V and J are TRBV6-1 and TRBJ2-7, with D uncertain. Trimming cost V 8 bases and J 0 bases, with 11 bases left between them. This CDR3 is built from 13 residues. The germline V gene has CDR1 MNHNS and CDR2 SASEGT. CDR3: CASGGWSSYEQYF. For the CDR3, the DNA is TGTGCCAGCGGCGGATGGTCCTCCTACGAGCAGTACTTC.

This clone was picked up one time. This rearrangement joins TRBV5-1 to TRBJ1-6; D is possibly TRBD1 (6 bases). Trimming took off 4 bases at V and 5 bases at J, with 10 bases between the two ends. CDR3 length: 14 residues. Germline V gene lookup returns CDR1 SGHRS and CDR2 YFSETQ. CDR3 in DNA: TGCGCCAGCAGCCCCGGGACAAATAATTCACCCCTCCACTTT. Amino acids: CASSPGTNNSPLHF. The full variable domain, with the rest looked up from reference TRBV5-1 and TRBJ1-6, is KAGVTQTPRYLIKTRGQQVTLSCSPISGHRSVSWYQQTPGQGLQFLFEYFSETQRNKGNFPGRFSGRQFSNSRSEMNVSTLELGDSALYLCASSPGTNNSPLHFGNGTRLTVT.

This rearrangement joins TRBV7-6 to TRBJ2-7, with TRBD1 as a possible D gene (5 bases). Germline CDR1 is SGHVS and CDR2 is FNYEAQ. V was trimmed by 3 bases and J by 0 bases, leaving 15 bases between them. The CDR3 runs to 16 residues. CDR3 coding DNA: TGTGCCAGCAGCTTGAGGCCAAGAGACAGCTCCTACGAGCAGTACTTC. Its translation: CASSLRPRDSSYEQYF.

This clone came up once. In DNA, the CDR3 is TGCAGCGTCCGTAACAGGGGGCTCACTGAAGCTTTCTTT. Translated, it gives CSVRNRGLTEAFF. The V and J genes are TRBV29-1 and TRBJ1-1; 9 bases line up with TRBD1. Germline V gene data show CDR1 as SQVTM and CDR2 as ANQGSEA. Unmatched junction bases numbered 6, after V lost 6 bases and J lost 4 bases. CDR3 length equals 13 residues.

The gene calls are TRBV29-1 and TRBJ2-2, with D possibly matching TRBD1 (6 bases). Germline CDR1 and CDR2: SQVTM and ANQGSEA. There are 15 residues in the CDR3. Trimming removed 5 bases at V and 0 bases at J, with 13 bases between. The CDR3 region has the DNA TGCAGCGTTCGCCCGGGACATCCGAACACCGGGGAGCTGTTTTTT. Protein product: CSVRPGHPNTGELFF.

This chain connects TRBV5-4 to TRBJ2-1; 8 positions match TRBD2. The CDR3 is 15 residues long. Trimming cost V 1 base and J 5 bases; bases outside gene matches: 5. The germline CDR1 and CDR2 sequences are SGHNT and YYREEE (reference sequence). CDR3 coding DNA: TGTGCCAGCAGCTTGCCCAGACTAGCGAACAATGAGCAGTTCTTC. Its translation is CASSLPRLANNEQFF.

This rearrangement joins TRBV30 to TRBJ2-5, with D maybe TRBD1 (7 bases). The CDR3 spans 12 residues. The germline gives CDR1 GTSNPN, CDR2 SVGIG (reference sequence). The V end lost 5 bases, the J end lost 4 bases, and 11 bases lay between the germline ends. Here the CDR3 reads CAWDQGGETQYF. DNA for the CDR3: TGTGCCTGGGATCAGGGGGGAGAGACCCAGTACTTC.

The J gene is TRBJ1-6, the V gene TRBV5-6; no clear D gene. V dropped 4 bases and J dropped 14 bases, with 13 bases sitting between them. CDR3 size: 12 residues. The germline CDR1 and CDR2 sequences are SGHDT and YYEEEE. CDR3 nucleotides: TGTGCCAGCAGCGGGTACGGCCGGGCCCTCCACTTT. Amino acid sequence: CASSGYGRALHF.

This clone was detected a few times. The chain couples TRBV4-2 to TRBJ2-5; D unresolved. Germline V gene data show CDR1 as LGHNA and CDR2 as YNFKEQ. V shed 0 bases and J shed 5 bases, with 10 bases lying between them. The CDR3 runs to 14 residues. CDR3 bases: TGTGCCAGCAGCCAAGACCGTCTGGGGGAGACCCAGTACTTC. Amino acid sequence: CASSQDRLGETQYF.

The V call is TRBV5-4, the J call TRBJ1-2, with 10 bases lining up with TRBD1. The V gene's germline CDR1 is SGHNT and CDR2 YYREEE (reference sequence). CDR3 length: 15 amino acids. The junction had 6 bases not matched to a gene; V was cut back by 4 bases and J by 3 bases. The chain's CDR3 is CASSQGTGVDYGYTF. CDR3 bases: TGTGCCAGCAGCCAAGGGACAGGGGTTGACTATGGCTACACCTTC.